One sample yielded the 16 T cell receptor beta chains listed below, sequenced in a study of T-cell reconstitution after alpha-beta-depleted transplantation in children. The TCRbeta library was prepared with unique molecular identifiers. One entry per CDR3 protein results from TCRdb running MiXCR on the PCR reads. Here the sample spans fewer than 550,000 distinct CDR3 sequences, roughly 10% being singletons. Sequences were derived from PBMCs, sampled before TCRalphabeta/CD19-depleted stem cell transplant. These receptors originate from a child aged 2 to 15 with inherited bone marrow failure, due to receive a stem cell transplant.

In this sample, this clonotype turned up many times. J is TRBJ2-7 and V is TRBV27; TRBD2 aligns across 9 bases. V lost 3 bases, J lost 3 bases, and 3 bases stayed unmatched. Germline V gene lookup returns CDR1 MNHEY and CDR2 SMNVEV (reference sequence). The CDR3 is made up of 14 amino acids. The CDR3: CASSFLAGYYEQYF. CDR3 DNA: TGTGCCAGCAGTTTCCTAGCGGGATACTACGAGCAGTACTTC.

Points on this clonotype: A much larger clone is a single base away; this may be a read error. V and J are TRBV10-3 and TRBJ1-2; D gene unclear. The germline V gene has CDR1 ENHRY and CDR2 SYGVKD. The CDR3 contains 14 residues. The CDR3 nucleotides read TGTGCCATCAGTGAGCTATGGGAGTCCTATGGCTACGCCTTC. Its translation is CAISELWESYGYAF.

This clonotype was seen more than once but under ten times. The rearrangement joins TRBV5-1 to TRBJ2-1; 8 nucleotides match TRBD2. Germline CDR1 and CDR2: SGHRS and YFSETQ. The CDR3 totals 15 residues. V lost 6 bases and J lost 1; bases outside the gene matches: 6. The CDR3 nucleotides are TGCGCCAGCACGTGGGGCGGGAGGTCCTACAATGAGCAGTTCTTC. It specifies CASTWGGRSYNEQFF.

This clonotype was seen at least ten times. This sequence joins TRBV3-1 and TRBJ2-1; D tentatively fits TRBD1 or TRBD2 (5 bases each). In germline, CDR1 is LGHDT, CDR2 YNNKEL (reference sequence). Trimming took 4 bases from V and 0 from J, leaving 13 bases between them. This CDR3 comprises 16 residues. This CDR3 reads CASSLLRDVSYNEQFF. DNA for the CDR3: TGTGCCAGCAGCCTCCTCCGGGACGTCTCCTACAATGAGCAGTTCTTC.

This clonotype was counted ten times or more. The V and J genes are TRBV5-1 and TRBJ2-5, with D possibly being TRBD1 or TRBD2 (6 bases each). In germline, CDR1 is SGHRS, CDR2 YFSETQ. The CDR3 length is 15 residues. The germline V and J ends were trimmed by 4 bases and 2 bases, with 15 bases remaining between them. The CDR3: CASSTEGGNQETQYF. The CDR3 region has the DNA TGCGCCAGCAGCACGGAAGGGGGGAATCAAGAGACCCAGTACTTC. The variable domain in full, with the rest retrieved from reference TRBV5-1 and TRBJ2-5, is KAGVTQTPRYLIKTRGQQVTLSCSPISGHRSVSWYQQTPGQGLQFLFEYFSETQRNKGNFPGRFSGRQFSNSRSEMNVSTLELGDSALYLCASSTEGGNQETQYFGPGTRLLVL.

There are many counts of this clonotype. This rearrangement joins TRBV4-3 to TRBJ2-2; D is possibly TRBD2 (7 bases). Germline CDR1 and CDR2: LGHNA and YSLEER. The V end lost 0 bases, the J end lost 5 bases, and 13 bases lay between the germline ends. This CDR3 has 16 amino acids. DNA for the CDR3: TGCGCCAGCAGCCAAGAGGGCAGGGGAGGGACCGGGGAGCTGTTTTTT. It specifies CASSQEGRGGTGELFF.

Turning to this clonotype: With a much larger clone just one base away, this may be a read error. The chain links TRBV6-5 to TRBJ2-7; no definite D call. The germline V gene encodes CDR1 MNHEY and CDR2 SVGAGI. The CDR3 runs to 16 residues. CDR3 loop: CASSYDSWKSSYDQYF. CDR3 coding DNA: TGTGCCAGCAGTTACGACTCCTGGAAGAGCTCCTACGACCAGTACTTC.

This clonotype was observed many times. The chain has TRBV4-1 and TRBJ2-5; 7 bases map to TRBD1. The germline gives CDR1 MGHRA, CDR2 YSYEKL. Trimming took 2 bases from V and 4 from J; bases not matched to a gene: 4. This CDR3 spans 14 amino acids. This CDR3 reads CASSQPTGVETQYF. The CDR3, as DNA: TGCGCCAGCAGCCAACCTACAGGGGTAGAGACCCAGTACTTC.

This clonotype was observed at least ten times. This sequence joins TRBV9 and TRBJ2-7, with a possible D match to TRBD1 (5 bases). Germline V gene lookup returns CDR1 SGDLS and CDR2 YYNGEE. The CDR3 consists of 12 residues. Trimming shortened V by 4 bases and J by 7 bases, and 12 bases separated the two germline ends. The DNA for the CDR3 is TGTGCCAGCAGCACCGCCAAGGGGGAGCAGTACTTC. This sequence encodes CASSTAKGEQYF. Full variable domain (remainder filled in from reference TRBV9 and TRBJ2-7): DSGVTQTPKHLITATGQRVTLRCSPRSGDLSVYWYQQSLDQGLQFLIQYYNGEERAKGNILERFSAQQFPDLHSELNLSSLELGDSALYFCASSTAKGEQYFGPGTRLTVT.

In this sample, this clonotype turned up many times. The V and J genes are TRBV4-3 and TRBJ2-5; D call uncertain. Looked up from germline, CDR1 is LGHNA and CDR2 is YSLEER. V lost 2 bases and J lost 7, with 14 bases in between. The CDR3 covers 14 residues. The CDR3 DNA sequence: TGCGCCAGCAGCCAATGGGTTTACCGCGGGACCCAGTACTTC. It specifies CASSQWVYRGTQYF.

This clonotype appeared many times. The V and J genes are TRBV5-1 and TRBJ2-3, with 12 positions matching TRBD2. CDR3 length: 16 amino acids. Looked up from germline, CDR1 is SGHRS and CDR2 is YFSETQ. V gave up 2 bases and J gave up 4 bases; unmatched junction bases: 5. The CDR3 coding sequence is TGCGCCAGCAGCTTTCTAGCGGGAGGGCCGCCAGATACGCAGTATTTT. This translates into CASSFLAGGPPDTQYF.

The CDR3 region is CASSPGLVYNEQFF. The CDR3 coding sequence is TGCGCCAGCAGCCCAGGGTTGGTCTACAATGAGCAGTTCTTC. The chain has TRBV4-1 and TRBJ2-1, with a tentative D call TRBD1 (5 bases). This CDR3 comprises 14 residues. The germline V and J ends were trimmed by 4 bases and 3 bases, with 10 bases remaining between them. The germline V gene encodes CDR1 MGHRA and CDR2 YSYEKL.

This clonotype was counted ten times or more. The chain recombines TRBV28 with TRBJ2-7; 8 bases are shared with TRBD2. The CDR3 is made up of 16 amino acids. Trimming cost V 6 bases and J 6 bases; bases outside gene matches: 16. CDR1 is MDHEN, CDR2 SYDVKM, per germline. The CDR3 DNA reads TGTGCCAGCAGCTCAGCCCGGACTAGCCCATATCTCGAGCAGTACTTC. Protein product: CASSSARTSPYLEQYF.

This clonotype was recorded many times. The chain employs TRBV29-1 and TRBJ2-2; either TRBD1 or TRBD2 may fit D (5 bases each). The CDR3 runs 15 residues. Germline CDR1 SQVTM, CDR2 ANQGSEA. The V end was cut by 4 bases, the J end by 0 bases, with 12 bases between. In DNA form, the CDR3 reads TGCAGCGTTGGGAGAGGGGAATCGAACACCGGGGAGCTGTTTTTT. It is translated as CSVGRGESNTGELFF.

This clonotype has a count of ten or more. The V and J genes are TRBV4-3 and TRBJ2-1, with 10 bases that match TRBD1. Looked up from germline, CDR1 is LGHNA and CDR2 is YSLEER. The CDR3 runs to 15 residues. After removal of 3 bases from V and 8 bases from J, the junction contained 7 bases not matched to a gene. This chain's CDR3 is CASSHGTGVVDEQFF. The CDR3 DNA is TGCGCCAGCAGCCACGGGACAGGGGTTGTGGATGAGCAGTTCTTC.

V and J are TRBV29-1 and TRBJ2-5; either TRBD1 or TRBD2 may supply D (6 bases each). The CDR3 loop spans 12 amino acids. Per the germline V gene, CDR1 is SQVTM and CDR2 is ANQGSEA. Trimming cost V 6 bases and J 5 bases, with 13 bases left between them. CDR3 in amino acids: CSVTGAPETQYF. CDR3 DNA: TGCAGCGTGACGGGGGCGCCCGAGACCCAGTACTTC. Based on the CDR3 plus reference TRBV29-1 and TRBJ2-5, the full variable domain is SAVISQKPSRDICQRGTSLTIQCQVDSQVTMMFWYRQQPGQSLTLIATANQGSEATYESGFVIDKFPISRPNLTFSTLTVSNMSPEDSSIYLCSVTGAPETQYFGPGTRLLVL.